This T cell receptor beta chain was identified in a study of blood T cell repertoires in COVID-19. Measured with immunoSEQ multiplex PCR; TCRdb has only the in-frame clones, and not every one. The profile shows over 350,000 clones, around nine tenths of them singletons. From germline, CDR1 is MNHNS and CDR2 SASEGT. Losses at the gene ends were 5 bases for V and 8 bases for J; bases not matched to a gene: 12. CDR3 length: 15 amino acids. Source material: peripheral blood. The chain combines TRBV6-1 with TRBJ2-1; 7 bases agree with TRBD2. This TCR was recovered from a woman in her 30s with acute or convalescent COVID-19. As DNA, the CDR3 is TGTGCCAGCAGTCAGACTAGCCTCGGGTTCGATGAGCAGTTCTTC. This translates into CASSQTSLGFDEQFF.